A single T cell receptor beta chain is shown here with its context. Source study methods: Amplified reference gene primers provided the basis for estimating nucleated cell counts. Only in-frame clones appear in the TCRdb table, and some are missing; sequencing was by immunoSEQ multiplex PCR. The V and J calls and clone size are taken from that table; D and trimming were inferred from the DNA. The table records 150,000 or so clones, about nine tenths of them present only once. This entry comes from a study of blood T cell repertoires in COVID-19. Overall study: Spain, Italy and the United States supplied samples that represented acute and convalescent COVID-19. Sources were T cells, B-cell-depleted T cells, or PBMCs; the material itself was cDNA or gDNA.

This CDR3 spans 13 amino acids. The V gene end was trimmed by 1 base and the J gene end by 6 bases; junction bases not matched to a gene: 1. The germline V gene has CDR1 LGHDT and CDR2 YNNKEL (reference sequence). The gene calls are TRBV3-1 (or the pseudogene TRBV3-2) and TRBJ1-2; 8 positions agree with TRBD1. Sequences were obtained from peripheral blood. The TCR sequence derives from a woman in her sixties or seventies with acute or convalescent COVID-19. In nucleotides, the CDR3 is TGTGCCAGCAGCCAAGGACAGGGGAATGGCTACACCTTC. The encoded protein is CASSQGQGNGYTF.